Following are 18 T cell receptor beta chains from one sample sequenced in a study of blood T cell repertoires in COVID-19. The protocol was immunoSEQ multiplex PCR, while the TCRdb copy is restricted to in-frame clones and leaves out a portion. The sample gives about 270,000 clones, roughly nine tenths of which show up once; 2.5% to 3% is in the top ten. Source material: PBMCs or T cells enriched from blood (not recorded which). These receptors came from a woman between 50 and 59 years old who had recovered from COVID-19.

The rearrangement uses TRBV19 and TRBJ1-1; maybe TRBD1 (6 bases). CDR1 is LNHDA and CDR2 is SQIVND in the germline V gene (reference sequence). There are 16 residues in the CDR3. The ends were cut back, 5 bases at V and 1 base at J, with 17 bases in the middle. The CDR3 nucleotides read TGTGCCAGTAGTCTGTCCTGGGGGACATGGAACACTGAAGCTTTCTTT. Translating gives CASSLSWGTWNTEAFF.

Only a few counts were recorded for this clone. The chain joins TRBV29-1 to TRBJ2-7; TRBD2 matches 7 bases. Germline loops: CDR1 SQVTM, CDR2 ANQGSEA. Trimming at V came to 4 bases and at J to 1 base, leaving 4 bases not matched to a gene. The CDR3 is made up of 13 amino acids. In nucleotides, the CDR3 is TGCAGCGTTGTTCCTAGCGGATCCTACGAGCAGTACTTC. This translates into CSVVPSGSYEQYF.

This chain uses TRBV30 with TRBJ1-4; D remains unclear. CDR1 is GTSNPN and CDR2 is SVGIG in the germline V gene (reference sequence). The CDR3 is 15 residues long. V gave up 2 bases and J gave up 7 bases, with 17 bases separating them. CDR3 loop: CAWSTRTQGGEKLFF. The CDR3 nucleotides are TGTGCCTGGAGTACCCGGACCCAAGGAGGTGAAAAACTGTTTTTT.

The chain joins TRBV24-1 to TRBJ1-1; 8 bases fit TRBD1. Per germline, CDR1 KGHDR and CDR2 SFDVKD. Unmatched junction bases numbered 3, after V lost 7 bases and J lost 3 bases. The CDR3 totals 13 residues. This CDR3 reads CATSQQGDTEAFF. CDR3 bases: TGTGCCACCAGCCAACAGGGGGACACTGAAGCTTTCTTT.

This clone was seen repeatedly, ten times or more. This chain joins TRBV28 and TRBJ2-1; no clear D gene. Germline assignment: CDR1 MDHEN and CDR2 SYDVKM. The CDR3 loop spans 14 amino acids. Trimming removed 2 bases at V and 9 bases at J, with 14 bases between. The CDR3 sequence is CASSLQDFGGEQFF. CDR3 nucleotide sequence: TGTGCCAGCAGTTTACAAGACTTCGGTGGTGAGCAGTTCTTC.

CDR3 protein: CASSYSTTESNEKLFF. DNA for the CDR3: TGTGCCAGCAGTTACTCAACGACAGAATCTAATGAAAAACTGTTTTTT. The V gene is TRBV6-2 or TRBV6-3, the J gene TRBJ1-4; TRBD1 might be the D (5 bases). This CDR3 spans 16 amino acids. Germline CDR1 and CDR2: MNHEY and SVGEGT. The V end lost 0 bases, the J end lost 3 bases, and 11 bases lay between the germline ends.

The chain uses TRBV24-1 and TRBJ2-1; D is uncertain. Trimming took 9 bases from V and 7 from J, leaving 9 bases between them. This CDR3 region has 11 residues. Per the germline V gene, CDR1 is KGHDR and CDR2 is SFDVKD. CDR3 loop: CATRRGNEQFF. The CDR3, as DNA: TGTGCCACCCGCCGCGGTAATGAGCAGTTCTTC.

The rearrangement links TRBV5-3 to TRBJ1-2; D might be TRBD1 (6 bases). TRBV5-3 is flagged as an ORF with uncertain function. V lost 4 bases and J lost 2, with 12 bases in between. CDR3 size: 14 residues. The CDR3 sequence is CARSTWTENYGYTF. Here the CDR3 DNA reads TGTGCCAGAAGCACGTGGACAGAAAACTATGGCTACACCTTC.

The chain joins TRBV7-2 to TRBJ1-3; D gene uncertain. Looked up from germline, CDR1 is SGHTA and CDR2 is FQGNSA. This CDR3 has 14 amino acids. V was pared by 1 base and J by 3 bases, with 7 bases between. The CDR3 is CASSLGLFGNTIYF. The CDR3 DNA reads TGTGCCAGCAGCTTAGGACTTTTTGGAAACACCATATATTTT.

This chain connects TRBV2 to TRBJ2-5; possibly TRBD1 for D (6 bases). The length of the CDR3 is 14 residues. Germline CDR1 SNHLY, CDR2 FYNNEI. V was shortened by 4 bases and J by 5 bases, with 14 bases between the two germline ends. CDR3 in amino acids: CASSGLPQGETQYF. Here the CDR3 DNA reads TGTGCCAGCAGTGGACTCCCGCAGGGGGAGACCCAGTACTTC. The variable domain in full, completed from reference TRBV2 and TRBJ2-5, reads EPEVTQTPSHQVTQMGQEVILRCVPISNHLYFYWYRQILGQKVEFLVSFYNNEISEKSEIFDDQFSVERPDGSNFTLKIRSTKLEDSAMYFCASSGLPQGETQYFGPGTRLLVL.

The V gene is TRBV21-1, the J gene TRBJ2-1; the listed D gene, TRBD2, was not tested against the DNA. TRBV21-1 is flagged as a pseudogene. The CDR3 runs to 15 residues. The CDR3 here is CASSKVTREMNEQFF. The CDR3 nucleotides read TGTGCCAGCAGCAAAGTGACGCGGGAGATGAATGAGCAGTTCTTC.

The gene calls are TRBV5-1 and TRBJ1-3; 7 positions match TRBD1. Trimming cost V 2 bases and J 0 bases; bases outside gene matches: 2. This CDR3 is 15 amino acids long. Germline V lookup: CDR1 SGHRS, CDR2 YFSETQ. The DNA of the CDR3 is TGCGCCAGCAGCTTCGACAGGGACTCTGGAAACACCATATATTTT. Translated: CASSFDRDSGNTIYF.

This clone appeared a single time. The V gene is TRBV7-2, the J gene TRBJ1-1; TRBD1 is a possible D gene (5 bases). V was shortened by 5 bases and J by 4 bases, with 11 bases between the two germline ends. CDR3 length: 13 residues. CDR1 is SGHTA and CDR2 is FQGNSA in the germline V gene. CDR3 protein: CASSRLRATEAFF. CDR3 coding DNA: TGTGCCAGCAGCCGACTCAGGGCCACTGAAGCTTTCTTT.

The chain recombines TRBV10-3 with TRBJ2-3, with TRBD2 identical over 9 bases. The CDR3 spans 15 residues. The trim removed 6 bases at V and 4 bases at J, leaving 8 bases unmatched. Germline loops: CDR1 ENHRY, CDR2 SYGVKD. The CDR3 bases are TGTGCCATCAGAGAAGCAGCGGGGGGCCCAGATACGCAGTATTTT. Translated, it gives CAIREAAGGPDTQYF.

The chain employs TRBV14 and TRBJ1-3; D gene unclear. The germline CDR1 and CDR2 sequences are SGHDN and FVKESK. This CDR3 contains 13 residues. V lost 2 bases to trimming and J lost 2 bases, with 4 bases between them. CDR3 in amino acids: CASSQPAGNTIYF. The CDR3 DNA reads TGTGCCAGCAGCCAACCAGCTGGAAACACCATATATTTT.

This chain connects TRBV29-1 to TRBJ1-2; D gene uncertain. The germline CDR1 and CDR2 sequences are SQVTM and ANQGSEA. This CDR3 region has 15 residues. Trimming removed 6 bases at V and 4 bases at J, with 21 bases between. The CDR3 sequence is CSVVTRLSTFYGYTF. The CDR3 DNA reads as TGCAGCGTCGTTACTCGTCTTTCCACCTTCTATGGCTACACCTTC.

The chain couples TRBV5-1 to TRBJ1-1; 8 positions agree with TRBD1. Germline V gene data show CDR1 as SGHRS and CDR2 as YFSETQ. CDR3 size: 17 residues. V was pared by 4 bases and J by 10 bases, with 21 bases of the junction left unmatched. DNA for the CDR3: TGCGCCAGCAGCCTTATAGGACAGGGACAGGTAACGGCAGGAGCTTTCTTT. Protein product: CASSLIGQGQVTAGAFF.

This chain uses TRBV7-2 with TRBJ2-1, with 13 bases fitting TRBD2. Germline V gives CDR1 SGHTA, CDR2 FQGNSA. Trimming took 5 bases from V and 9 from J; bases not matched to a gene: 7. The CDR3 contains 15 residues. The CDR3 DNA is TGTGCCAGCAGCCCCTTCGGACTAGCGGGAGTTGAGCAGTTCTTC. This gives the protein CASSPFGLAGVEQFF.